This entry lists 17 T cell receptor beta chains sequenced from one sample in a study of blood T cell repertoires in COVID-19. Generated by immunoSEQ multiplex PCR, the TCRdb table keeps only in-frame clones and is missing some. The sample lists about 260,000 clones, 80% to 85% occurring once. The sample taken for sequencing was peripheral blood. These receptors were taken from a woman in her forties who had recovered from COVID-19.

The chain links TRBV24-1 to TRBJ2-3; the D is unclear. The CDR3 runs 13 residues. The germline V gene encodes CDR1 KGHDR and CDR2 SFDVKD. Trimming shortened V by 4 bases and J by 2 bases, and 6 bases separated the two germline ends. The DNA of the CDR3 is TGTGCCACCAGTGACGTACACACAGATACGCAGTATTTT. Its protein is CATSDVHTDTQYF.

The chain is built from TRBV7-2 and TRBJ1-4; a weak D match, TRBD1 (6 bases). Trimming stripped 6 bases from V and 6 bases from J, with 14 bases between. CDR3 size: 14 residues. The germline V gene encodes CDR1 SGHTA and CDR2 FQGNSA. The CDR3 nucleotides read TGTGCCAGCAGTCTAGGGGGTGGTCATGAAAAACTGTTTTTT. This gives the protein CASSLGGGHEKLFF.

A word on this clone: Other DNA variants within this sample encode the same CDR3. The CDR3 nucleotides are TGCGCCAGCAGCCCAGGGTCAACTAATGAAAAACTGTTTTTT. This gives the protein CASSPGSTNEKLFF. This chain uses TRBV5-1 with TRBJ1-4; weak D call: TRBD1 (5 bases). CDR1 SGHRS and CDR2 YFSETQ come from the germline V gene. The CDR3 totals 14 residues. V was shortened by 4 bases and J by 0 bases, with 7 bases between the two germline ends.

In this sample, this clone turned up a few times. CDR3 sequence reads: CASSVIQGDTQYF. The CDR3 DNA reads as TGTGCCAGCAGTGTCATACAGGGAGATACGCAGTATTTT. The V gene is TRBV6-4, the J gene TRBJ2-3, with D tentatively TRBD1 (6 bases). Germline lookup yields CDR1 MRHNA and CDR2 SNTAGT. This CDR3 comprises 13 residues. Trimming shortened V by 4 bases and J by 5 bases, and 10 bases separated the two germline ends.

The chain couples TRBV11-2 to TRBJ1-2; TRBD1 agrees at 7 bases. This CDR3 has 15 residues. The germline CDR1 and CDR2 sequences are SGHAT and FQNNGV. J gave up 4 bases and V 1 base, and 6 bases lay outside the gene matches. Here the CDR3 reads CASSLGTGIPYGYTF. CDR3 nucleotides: TGTGCCAGCAGCTTAGGGACAGGAATCCCCTATGGCTACACCTTC.

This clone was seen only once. As DNA, the CDR3 is TGTGCCAGCAGCGCACAACCGGGACTAGTCTACGAGCAGTACTTC. It specifies CASSAQPGLVYEQYF. The V gene is TRBV7-2, the J gene TRBJ2-7; TRBD2 agrees at 8 bases. With V trimmed by 5 bases and J by 3 bases, 9 bases remained unmatched. Germline assignment: CDR1 SGHTA and CDR2 FQGNSA. CDR3 length: 15 residues.

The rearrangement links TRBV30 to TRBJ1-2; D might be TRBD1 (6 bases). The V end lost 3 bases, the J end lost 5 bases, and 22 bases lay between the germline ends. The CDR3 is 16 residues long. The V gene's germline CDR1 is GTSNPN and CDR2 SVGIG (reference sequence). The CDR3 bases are TGTGCCTGGAGAGACCCAACAGGGTCATTACGTTATGGCTACACCTTC. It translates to CAWRDPTGSLRYGYTF.

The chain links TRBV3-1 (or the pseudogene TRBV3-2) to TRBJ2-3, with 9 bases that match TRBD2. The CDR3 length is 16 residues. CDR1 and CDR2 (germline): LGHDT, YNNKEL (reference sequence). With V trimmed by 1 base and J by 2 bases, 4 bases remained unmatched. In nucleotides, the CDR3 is TGTGCCAGCAGCCAAGTGGGCGGGGGGGCCACAGATACGCAGTATTTT. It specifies CASSQVGGGATDTQYF.

CDR3 sequence: CASSTTQGSETQYF. For the CDR3, the DNA is TGTGCCAGCAGCACCACACAGGGGTCGGAGACCCAGTACTTC. The rearrangement uses TRBV7-9 and TRBJ2-5; 7 bases agree with TRBD1. With 5 bases clipped from V and 5 bases from J, the junction kept 8 bases outside the gene matches. Per germline, CDR1 SEHNR and CDR2 FQNEAQ (reference sequence). CDR3 length: 14 amino acids.

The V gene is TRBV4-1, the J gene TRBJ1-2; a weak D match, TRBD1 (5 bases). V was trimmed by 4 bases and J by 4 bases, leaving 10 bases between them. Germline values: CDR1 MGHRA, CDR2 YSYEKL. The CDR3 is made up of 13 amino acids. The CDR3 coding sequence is TGCGCCAGCAGCCCGGACACTCTCTATGGCTACACCTTC. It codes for CASSPDTLYGYTF.

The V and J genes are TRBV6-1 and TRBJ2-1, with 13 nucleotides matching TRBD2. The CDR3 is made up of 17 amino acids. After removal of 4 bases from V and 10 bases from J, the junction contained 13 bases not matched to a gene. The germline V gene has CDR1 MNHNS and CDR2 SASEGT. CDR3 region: CASSVTLAGGPGDEQFF. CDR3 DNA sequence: TGTGCCAGCAGTGTGACACTAGCGGGGGGGCCGGGTGACGAGCAGTTCTTC.

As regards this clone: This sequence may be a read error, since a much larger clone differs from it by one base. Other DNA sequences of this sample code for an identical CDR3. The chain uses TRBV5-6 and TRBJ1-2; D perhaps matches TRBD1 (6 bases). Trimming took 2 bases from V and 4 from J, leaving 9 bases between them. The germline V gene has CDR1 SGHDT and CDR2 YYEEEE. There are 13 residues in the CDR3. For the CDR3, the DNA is TGTGCCAGCAGCTTAGGGGGAAGCTATGGCTACACCTTC. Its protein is CASSLGGSYGYTF.

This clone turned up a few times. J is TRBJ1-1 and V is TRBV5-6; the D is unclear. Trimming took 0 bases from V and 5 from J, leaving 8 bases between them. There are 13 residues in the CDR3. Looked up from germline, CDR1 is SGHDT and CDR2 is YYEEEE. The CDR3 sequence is CASSLARQTEAFF. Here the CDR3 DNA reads TGTGCCAGCAGCTTGGCCCGTCAGACTGAAGCTTTCTTT.

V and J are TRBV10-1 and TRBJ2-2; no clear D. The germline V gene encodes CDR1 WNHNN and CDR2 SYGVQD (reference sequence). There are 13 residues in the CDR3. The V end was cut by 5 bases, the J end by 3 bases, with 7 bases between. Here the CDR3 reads CASSSTHTGELFF. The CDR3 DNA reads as TGCGCCAGCAGTTCGACACACACCGGGGAGCTGTTTTTT.

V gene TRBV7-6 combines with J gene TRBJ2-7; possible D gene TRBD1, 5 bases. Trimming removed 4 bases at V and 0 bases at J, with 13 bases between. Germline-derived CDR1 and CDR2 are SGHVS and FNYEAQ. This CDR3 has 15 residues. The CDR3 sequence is CASSYLTDRSYEQYF. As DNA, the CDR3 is TGTGCCAGCAGCTATTTGACAGACCGCTCCTACGAGCAGTACTTC.

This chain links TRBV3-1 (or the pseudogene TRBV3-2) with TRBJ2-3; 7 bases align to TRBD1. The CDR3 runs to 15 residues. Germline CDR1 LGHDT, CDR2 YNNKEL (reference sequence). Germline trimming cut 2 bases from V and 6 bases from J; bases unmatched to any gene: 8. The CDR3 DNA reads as TGTGCCAGCAGCCAAATCCCCGACAGGGCTGATACGCAGTATTTT. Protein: CASSQIPDRADTQYF.

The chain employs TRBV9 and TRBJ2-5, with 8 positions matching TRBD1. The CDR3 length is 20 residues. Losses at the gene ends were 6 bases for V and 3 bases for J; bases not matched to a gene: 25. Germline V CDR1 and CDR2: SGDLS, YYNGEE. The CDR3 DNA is TGTGCCAGCAACCAGACAGGGGCTAAGGACCCGCGAGGGGAAAAAGAGACCCAGTACTTC. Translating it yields CASNQTGAKDPRGEKETQYF.